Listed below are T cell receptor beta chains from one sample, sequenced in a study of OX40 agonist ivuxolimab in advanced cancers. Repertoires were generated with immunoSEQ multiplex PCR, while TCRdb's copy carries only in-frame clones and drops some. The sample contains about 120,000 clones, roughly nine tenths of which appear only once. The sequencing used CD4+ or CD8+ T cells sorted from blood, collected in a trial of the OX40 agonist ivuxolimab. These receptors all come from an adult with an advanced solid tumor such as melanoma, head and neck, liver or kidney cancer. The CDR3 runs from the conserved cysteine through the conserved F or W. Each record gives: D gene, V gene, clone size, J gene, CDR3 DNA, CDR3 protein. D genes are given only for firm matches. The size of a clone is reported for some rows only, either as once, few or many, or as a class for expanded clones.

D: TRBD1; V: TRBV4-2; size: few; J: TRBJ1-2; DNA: TGTGCCAGCAGCCAGAATGACAGGGACGATGGCTACACCTTC; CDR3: CASSQNDRDDGYTF
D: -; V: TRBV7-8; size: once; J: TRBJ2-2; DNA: TGTGCCAGCAGCGCGTCCGGGGCTGGCGGGGAGCTGTTTTTT; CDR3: CASSASGAGGELFF
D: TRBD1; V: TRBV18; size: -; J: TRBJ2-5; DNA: TGTGCCAGCCACCGGGACAGGGGGAAAGAGACCCAGTACTTC; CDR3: CASHRDRGKETQYF
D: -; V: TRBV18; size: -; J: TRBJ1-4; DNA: TGTGCCAGCTCACCGCGGGACCCCGTCGGTGAAAAACTGTTTTTT; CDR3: CASSPRDPVGEKLFF
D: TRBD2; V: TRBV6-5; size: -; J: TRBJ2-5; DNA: TGTGCCACAGCGGGGGGCAATCAAGAGACCCAGTACTTC; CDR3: CATAGGNQETQYF
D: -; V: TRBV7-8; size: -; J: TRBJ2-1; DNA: TGTGCCAGCAGCTTAGCGGGGGGGCGGTACAATGAGCAGTTCTTC; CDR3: CASSLAGGRYNEQFF
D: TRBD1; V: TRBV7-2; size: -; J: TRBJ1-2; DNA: TGTGCCAGCACCGGGGACAGGGCTAACTATGGCTACACCTTC; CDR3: CASTGDRANYGYTF
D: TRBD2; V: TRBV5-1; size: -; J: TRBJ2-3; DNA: TGCGCCAGCAGCCCCGGGACTAGCCGTTTCACAGATACGCAGTATTTT; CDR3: CASSPGTSRFTDTQYF
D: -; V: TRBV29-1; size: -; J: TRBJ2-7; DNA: TGCAGCGCCCTAGCTAGCGCAACCTACGAGCAGTACTTC; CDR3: CSALASATYEQYF
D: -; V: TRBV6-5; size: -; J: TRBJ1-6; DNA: TGTGCCAGCAGCCCGGGGGATCCACCCCTCCACTTT; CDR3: CASSPGDPPLHF
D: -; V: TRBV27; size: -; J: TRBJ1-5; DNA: TGTGCCAGCAGTTTATCGAACGGGGGGCGCAATCAGCCCCAGCATTTT; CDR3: CASSLSNGGRNQPQHF
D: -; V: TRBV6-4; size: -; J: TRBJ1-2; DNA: TGTGCCAGCAGGCACGACAGAAACTATGGCTACACCTTC; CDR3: CASRHDRNYGYTF
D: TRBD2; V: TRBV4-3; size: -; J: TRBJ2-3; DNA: TGCGCCAGCAGTAGGACTAGCGGGGGGGATACGCAGTATTTT; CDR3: CASSRTSGGDTQYF
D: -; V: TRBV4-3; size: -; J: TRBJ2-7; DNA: TGCGCCAGCAGCCAAGGTCCAGGGGAGGGGTACGAGCAGTACTTC; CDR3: CASSQGPGEGYEQYF
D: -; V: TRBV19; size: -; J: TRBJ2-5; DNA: TGTGCCAGTAGCACCCCGGGATCTCAAGAGACCCAGTACTTC; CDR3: CASSTPGSQETQYF
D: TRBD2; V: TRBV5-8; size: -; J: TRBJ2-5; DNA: TGTGCCAGCAGCTCGCTAGCGGGGGGGCTGGAGACCCAGTACTTC; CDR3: CASSSLAGGLETQYF
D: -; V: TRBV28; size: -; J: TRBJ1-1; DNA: TGTGCCAGCTTCCCTCTAGGGTTGAACACTGAAGCTTTCTTT; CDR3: CASFPLGLNTEAFF
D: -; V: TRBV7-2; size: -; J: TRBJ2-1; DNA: TGTGCCAGCAGTGGTCACAATGAGCAGTTCTTC; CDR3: CASSGHNEQFF
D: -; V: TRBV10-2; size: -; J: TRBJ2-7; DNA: TGCGCCAGCGGGCCGGGGGGCGCCCCTACCTACGAGCAGTACTTC; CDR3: CASGPGGAPTYEQYF
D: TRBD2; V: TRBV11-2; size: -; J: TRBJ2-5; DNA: TGTGCCAGCAGCCAGGGACTAGCGGGAGTAGAGACCCAGTACTTC; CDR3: CASSQGLAGVETQYF
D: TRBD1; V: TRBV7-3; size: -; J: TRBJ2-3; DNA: TGTGCCAGCAGCTCGGGACAGGACACAGATACGCAGTATTTT; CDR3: CASSSGQDTDTQYF
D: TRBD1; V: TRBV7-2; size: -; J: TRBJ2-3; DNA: TGTGCCAGCAGCTTAGGATTTGGGACAGGCGGAGATACGCAGTATTTT; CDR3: CASSLGFGTGGDTQYF
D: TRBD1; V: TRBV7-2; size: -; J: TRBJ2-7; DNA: TGTGCCAGCAGCAAAGACCCCGGGACAGTCTACGAGCAGTACTTC; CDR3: CASSKDPGTVYEQYF
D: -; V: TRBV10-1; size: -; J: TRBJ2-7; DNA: TGCGCCAGCAGTAACCTCCCCTACGAGCAGTACTTC; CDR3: CASSNLPYEQYF
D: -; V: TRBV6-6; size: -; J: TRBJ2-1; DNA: TGTGCCAGCAGTTACTCGGACATAGCATTGTCGCTCTTC; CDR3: CASSYSDIALSLF
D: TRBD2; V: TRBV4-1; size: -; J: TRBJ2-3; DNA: TGCGCCAGTGGAGAGGGACTAGCGGGCACAGATACGCAGTATTTT; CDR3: CASGEGLAGTDTQYF
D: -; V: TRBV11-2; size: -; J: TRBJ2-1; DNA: TGTGCCAGCAGCCCTCAGGGGGGGGAACTCTACAATGAGCAGTTCTTC; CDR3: CASSPQGGELYNEQFF
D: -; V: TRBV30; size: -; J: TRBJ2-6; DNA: TGTGCCTGGAGTGTCGGAGATTCTGGGGCCAACGTCCTGACTTTC; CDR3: CAWSVGDSGANVLTF
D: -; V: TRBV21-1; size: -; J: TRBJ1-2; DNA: TGTGCCAGCAGCAAAGCGCGGCAGGGCGGGACGGAGGGCTACACCTTC; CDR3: CASSKARQGGTEGYTF
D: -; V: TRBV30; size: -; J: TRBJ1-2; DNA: TGTGCCTGGAGTGGGGGCGTTACTGCCGCCTATGGCTACACCTTC; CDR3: CAWSGGVTAAYGYTF
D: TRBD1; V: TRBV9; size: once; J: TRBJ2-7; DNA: TGTGCCAGCAGCGTAGCAGGGGGACCCTACGAGCAGTACTTC; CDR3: CASSVAGGPYEQYF
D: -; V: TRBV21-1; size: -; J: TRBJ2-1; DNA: TGTGCCAGCAGCTATAGCGGGGGGGCCCATGAGCAGTTCTTC; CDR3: CASSYSGGAHEQFF
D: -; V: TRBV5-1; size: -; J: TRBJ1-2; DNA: TGCGCCAGCAGATCGGGGTCCGTCGCTAACTATGGCTACACCTTC; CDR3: CASRSGSVANYGYTF
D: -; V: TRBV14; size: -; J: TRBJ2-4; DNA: TGTGCCAGCAGCCAAGCGTATCGAGTTCCCCCGGACATTCAGTACTTC; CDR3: CASSQAYRVPPDIQYF
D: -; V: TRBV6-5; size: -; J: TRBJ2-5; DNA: TGTGCCAGCAGTACCGGGGGGCTCCAAGAGACCCAGTACTTC; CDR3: CASSTGGLQETQYF
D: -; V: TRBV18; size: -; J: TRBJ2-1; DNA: TGTGCCAGCTCACTGGGCGACGCGGAGGACAATGAGCAGTTCTTC; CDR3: CASSLGDAEDNEQFF
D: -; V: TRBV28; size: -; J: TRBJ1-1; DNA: TGTGCCAGCAGTCTATATTCTCCCCCTGAAGCTTTCTTT; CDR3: CASSLYSPPEAFF
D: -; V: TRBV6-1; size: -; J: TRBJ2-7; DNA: TGTGCCAGCAAGACAGGTTACTACGAGCAGTACTTC; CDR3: CASKTGYYEQYF
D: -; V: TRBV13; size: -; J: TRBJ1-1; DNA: TGTGCCAGCGGACACCACTGGCCGAAGAACACTGAAGCTTTCTTT; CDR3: CASGHHWPKNTEAFF